The sequence of this TCR beta chain was determined in a study of cytomegalovirus exposure and HLA in healthy donors (dated by TCRdb to about 2017). Turning to the overall study: According to an earlier analysis of a few hundred of the donors, about 190 million T cells yielded some 110 million unique TCR beta sequences and 276 Gb of sequence data. An early release that covered 640 HLA-typed donors contained about 300 gigabases of sequencing data and 75 million to 100 million unique TCR sequences. Among the approximately 400 genotyped donors, 75% to 90% belonged to the genetic ancestry cluster associated with self-reported Caucasian donors. The aim of the study was to test whether cataloging public T cell receptors could identify signatures of past pathogen exposure. The T cell repertoires of 666 subjects were profiled by immunosequencing and related to cytomegalovirus serostatus. In addition to the first cohort of 666 subjects, a separate validation cohort of 130 or so different subjects was used. To predict cytomegalovirus infection status, the study brought together high-throughput TCR immunosequencing, statistical association of individual TCRs with disease status, and machine learning. To study patterns of TCR occurrence, a later analysis re-analyzed previously published TCR beta repertoires from around 700 donors and added high-resolution HLA genotyping. Rather than using new phenotypic data, the later analysis identified candidate immune exposures from TCR beta sequences and from how often those sequences occurred across donors. An earlier analysis of several hundred of the donors applied high-throughput TCR beta sequencing to assess whether each TCR beta V gene segment acted as functional or pseudogenic. Donor age, sex, ethnicity and CMV serostatus were compiled alongside the repertoire data. A later genetic analysis used genome-wide SNP genotypes for about 55% of the 666 donors, treating that subset as a discovery cohort. All discovery cohort repertoires had been generated using a single sequencing platform. HLA typing included class I and class II loci at four-digit resolution. Typing coverage differed by locus: A, B, C, DRB1 and DQB1 were typed in about 629-640 donors, DQA1 in 500 to 550, DPA1 in approximately 610, and DPB1 in 400 to 480. Because of strong linkage in the cohort, roughly five DR-DQ haplotypes were treated as single units for association and clustering. Among a few hundred genotyped donors of the cohort, an average of roughly 240,000 unique TCR beta nucleotide sequences were sequenced per donor, roughly a sixth of them non-productive.

A distance of 11 bases separates the germline ends of V and J, which lose 3 bases and 2 bases respectively. There are 14 amino acids in the CDR3, from cysteine to phenylalanine inclusive. Just CDR3 DNA is preserved here, 42 bases in frame from base 1. CDR1 and CDR2 (SGHRS, YFSETQ) derive from the germline V gene. In total, 500 to 700 healthy bone marrow donors made up the cohort. At the time of sampling, all cohort members were nominally healthy, though unrecorded immune exposures were likely present. The donor tested CMV seronegative, placing the donor among the 350 or so seronegative members of the cohort. A peripheral blood sample was provided by each donor, and peripheral blood mononuclear cells were used for TCR beta sequencing. The Qiagen DNeasy Blood Extraction Kit was used to extract genomic DNA from the blood cell samples. Broader findings and caveats from the paper: Three of the identified cytomegalovirus-associated TCR beta chains were confirmed in vitro to be specific for cytomegalovirus antigens. Sequencing depth was assumed to be roughly uniform across donors in the presence/absence analyses, though that assumption may not hold. Because counts were too low, seventeen rarely observed V segments, including chromosome 9 orphons, were excluded from the earlier analysis of fewer than 650 of the donors. Compared with the approximately 670-donor mean, donors in an Asian-associated ancestry cluster had fewer N-insertions in productive TCRs, according to a later genetic analysis. According to a later analysis, TCR association rates differed among HLA loci, with DRB1 alleles showing the most associated TCRs and HLA-C alleles showing the fewest. Because HLA typing was missing for some donors at each locus, association tests included only the typed subset. The authors suggested that the approach could potentially be extended to other disease states and immunological phenotypes. Correlated functional status among segregating V segments might reflect linkage disequilibrium, but an unknown experimental factor could not be ruled out. Because the 87-base-pair reads could not distinguish some IMGT-functional V segments, including TRBV6-2 and TRBV6-3, those segments were excluded. A cluster of highly shared sequence variants was judged likely to be a technical artifact of the sequencing pipeline. While some public TCRs were present in many individuals, most TCR sequences turned up only very rarely across donors. In a later analysis, about 16,000 TCR beta sequences were associated with specific HLA alleles at a false discovery rate of 0.05. When HLA alleles, especially DR and DQ, strongly co-occurred, attributing TCR associations to individual alleles was difficult. A later analysis found that most CMV-associated TCR beta chains appeared HLA-restricted, with HLA associations seemingly driven largely by CMV exposure. The study listed 164 TCR beta chains as associated with cytomegalovirus. A further reported finding was that TCR beta sequences accurately predicted the HLA-A and HLA-B alleles for most subjects in the first cohort. In a later analysis, several top co-occurrence clusters were reported to appear linked to parvovirus B19, influenza, CMV and Epstein-Barr virus. This cohort had only TCR beta chains sequenced, and the lack of alpha or paired-chain data limited which features could be detected. For the cohort, immune exposure information was limited to CMV serostatus. A later genetic analysis associated a missense DCLRE1C variant with V-gene and J-gene trimming of TCR beta chains, and an independent cohort replicated the association. Compared with equally common non-associated chains, HLA-associated TCR beta chains in a later analysis were more clonally expanded and had lower generation probabilities. Broadly in line with IMGT annotations, most TCR beta V segments showed up in productive rearrangements about 90% or about 30% of the time in an earlier analysis of 450 to 750 of the donors. The classifier was reported to diagnose cytomegalovirus status with high specificity and sensitivity in both the original cohort and the validation cohort.

Receptors were amplified or captured by the immunoSEQ multiplex PCR assay. For the multiplex PCR, a mixture combining 60 forward primers for TCR Vbeta segments and 13 reverse primers for TCR Jbeta segments was used. The CDR3 region of rearranged TCR beta genes was amplified from genomic DNA with a multiplex PCR assay. The amplified TCR beta libraries were sequenced on the Illumina HiSeq System as 87-base-pair reads. The authors processed their data as follows. A later analysis counted around 72 million unique TCR beta chains across the 666 repertoires, and roughly 11 million of these chains were shared by at least two donors. To remove PCR and sequencing errors, raw reads were error-corrected and collapsed into unique sequences using a nearest-neighbor algorithm that merged closely related sequences. To assign V, D and J gene segments, CDR3 sequences were aligned to IMGT reference sequences. For a sequence to be retained, at least a six-nucleotide match to both a V gene segment and a J gene segment was required. A rearrangement was called productive if the CDR3 had no stop codons and remained in frame with V and J, and every other rearrangement was called non-productive. CDR3 was defined according to IMGT convention as the region running from the second conserved V-encoded cysteine to the conserved J-encoded phenylalanine. The earlier analysis of approximately 590 of the donors excluded any sequence lacking an unambiguous match to a single V gene segment. An earlier analysis of 500 to 600 of the donors classified V segments as functional when productive rearrangements were above 56.7% and as segregating when the standard deviation between donors was above 5%. A statistical classification framework was developed to diagnose cytomegalovirus status using the catalog of TCR beta chain sequences. V and J gene assignment, in a later analysis, came from comparing TCR nucleotide sequences with IMGT/GENE-DB human TR gene sequences. A later analysis assigned CDR3 sequences and most-parsimonious VDJ recombination scenarios with the TCRdist pipeline. In a later analysis, each TCR beta chain was defined by its CDR3 amino acid sequence together with its V-gene family, and reads lacking a unique V-gene family were excluded. As a way to deal with suspected cross-contamination and a sequencing artifact, a later analysis dropped 450 to 600 nucleotide sequences that were highly shared and had low generation probability. In a later analysis, a clonal expansion index for each public chain was calculated from normalized within-repertoire ranks of inferred template counts. A later analysis computed generation probabilities with a VDJ recombination model fitted to out-of-frame rearrangements, and checked the results against IGoR. A later analysis scored TCR-TCR, TCR-HLA and TCR-CMV co-occurrence with hypergeometric tests, applying a repertoire-size bias correction to TCR pairs. False discovery rates were estimated in a later analysis by permuting HLA or CMV assignments 20 times. In a later analysis, co-occurring TCRs were grouped using DBSCAN, with TCRdist sequence similarity added in when clustering inside HLA-allele-positive subsets. Repertoires with fewer than 30,000 or more than 120,000 public chains were left out of co-occurrence clustering, as were four to six repertoires with anomalous nucleotide sharing. TCRdb took this table from immuneACCESS and kept in-frame rearrangements with V and J called. Such tables lack part of the clones; where checked against another copy, unresolved V genes explain under half of the gap, and the rest is unexplained. V and J calls and clone size follow that table, whereas D and trimming were derived from the DNA. The sample profile shows about 130,000 clones; around 77% of them were found once. Approximately 1.8% of the sample comes from the top ten.

About this clone itself: Its antigen is not yet known. Base qualities are missing; no much larger clone stands one base away.

The sequence derives from a woman between 50 and 59 years old in good health and CMV-seronegative. The sequencing sample was made of PBMCs. The chain employs TRBV5-1 and TRBJ1-1; a weak D assignment points to TRBD1 (5 bases agree). This receptor has the CDR3 CASSSSGGNTEAFF. DNA sequence: TGCGCCAGCAGCTCCTCGGGGGGTAACACTGAAGCTTTCTTT.